Only one count was recorded for the clone carrying this TCR beta chain. Sequencing used immunoSEQ multiplex PCR; TCRdb keeps in-frame clones, though not all of them. The repertoire holds approximately 65,000 clones, with about 90% as singletons. This sample was included in a study of lymphopenia after photon versus proton radiotherapy. CDR3 size: 11 residues. Germline V lookup: CDR1 SGHTA, CDR2 FQGNSA. Trimming left V 5 bases short and J 9 bases short, with 8 bases between. The sample here was peripheral blood, taken from a patient treated with proton-based radiotherapy. The clonotype comes from a man aged 80 or over with esophageal cancer. V usage is TRBV7-2 and J usage is TRBJ1-5, with D perhaps matching TRBD1 (5 bases). CDR3 DNA: TGTGCCAGCAGCCAGGGTGCGCCCCAGCATTTT. Its translation: CASSQGAPQHF.